This T cell receptor (beta chain) was documented in a study of blood T cell repertoires in COVID-19. About the study: Sources were T cells, B-cell-depleted T cells, or PBMCs; the material itself was cDNA or gDNA.

The table came from immunoSEQ multiplex PCR; TCRdb's copy has only in-frame clones and leaves some out. The sample lists fewer than 400,000 clones, around 86% occurring once. Participants were aged roughly 18 to 90 years, lived in around 22 US areas, and enrolled virtually. Cohort placement rested on clinical history that participants reported themselves. Sequenced input: PBMCs or T cells enriched from blood (not recorded which). The receptor was isolated from a man in his thirties or forties who had recovered from COVID-19.

CDR3 coding DNA: TGTGCCAGCTCACCTCCCGATTCACCCCTCCACTTT. This encodes CASSPPDSPLHF. The chain couples TRBV18 to TRBJ1-6; D ambiguous. This CDR3 region has 12 residues. CDR1 is KGHSH and CDR2 is LQKENI in the germline V gene. The germline V and J ends were trimmed by 3 bases and 8 bases, with 5 bases remaining between them.